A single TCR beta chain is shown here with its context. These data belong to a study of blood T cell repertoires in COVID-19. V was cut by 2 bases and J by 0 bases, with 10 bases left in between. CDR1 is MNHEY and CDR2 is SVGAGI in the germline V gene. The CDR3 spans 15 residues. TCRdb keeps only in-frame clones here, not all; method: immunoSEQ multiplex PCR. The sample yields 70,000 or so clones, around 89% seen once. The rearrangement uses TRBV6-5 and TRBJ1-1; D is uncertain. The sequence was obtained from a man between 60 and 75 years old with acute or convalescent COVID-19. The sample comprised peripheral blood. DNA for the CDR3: TGTGCCAGCAGTTACCAACCGGTGGTGAACACTGAAGCTTTCTTT. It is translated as CASSYQPVVNTEAFF.